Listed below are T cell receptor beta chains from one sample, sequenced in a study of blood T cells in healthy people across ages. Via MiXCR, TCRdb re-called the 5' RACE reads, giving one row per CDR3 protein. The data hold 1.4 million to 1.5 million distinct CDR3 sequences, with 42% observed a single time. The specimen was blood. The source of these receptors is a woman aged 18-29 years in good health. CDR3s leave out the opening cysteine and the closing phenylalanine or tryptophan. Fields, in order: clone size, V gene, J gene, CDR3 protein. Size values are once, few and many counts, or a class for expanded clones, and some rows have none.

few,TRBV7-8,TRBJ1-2,ASTTPATGYT
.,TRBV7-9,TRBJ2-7,ASSCETRYEQY
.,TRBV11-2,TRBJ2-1,ASSSSDVSETQF
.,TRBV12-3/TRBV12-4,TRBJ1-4,ASNKGEKLF
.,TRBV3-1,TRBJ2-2,ASSQPGTGELF
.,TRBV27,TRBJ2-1,ASSLTGPSYNEQF
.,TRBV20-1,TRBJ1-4,SARGQGSANEKLF
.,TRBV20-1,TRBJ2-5,SARDPKTSGPYNEQY
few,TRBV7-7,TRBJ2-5,ASSSTVLVETQY
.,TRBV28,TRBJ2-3,ASSLWRDSNTDTQY
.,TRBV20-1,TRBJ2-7,SARGAEAGYEQY
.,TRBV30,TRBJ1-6,AWIDRGINSPLH
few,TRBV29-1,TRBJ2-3,SGHIDTQY
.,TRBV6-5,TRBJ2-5,ASSYWSGTSGRSYQETQY
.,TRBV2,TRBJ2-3,ASRSTMTDTQY
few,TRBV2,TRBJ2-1,ASSRAGVYEQF
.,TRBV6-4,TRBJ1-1,ASRRVSGSTEAF
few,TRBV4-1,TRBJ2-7,ASSYGVSSYEQY
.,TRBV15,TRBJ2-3,ATSASGSSTDTQY
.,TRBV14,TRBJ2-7,ASSQGENRNEQY
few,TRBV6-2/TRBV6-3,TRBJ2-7,ASSYWPSGAYEQY
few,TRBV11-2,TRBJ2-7,ASSPRTSGTSLSYEQY
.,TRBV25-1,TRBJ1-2,ASREYGGGYT
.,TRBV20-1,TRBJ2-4,STSPGAKNIQY
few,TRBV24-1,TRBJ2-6,ATSDRTAGANVLT